Listed here are 15 T cell receptor beta chains from one sample, sequenced in a study of T cell changes during pregnancy in multiple sclerosis. Repertoires were generated with immunoSEQ multiplex PCR, while TCRdb's copy carries only in-frame clones and drops some. The sample has around 52,000 clones, about 91% seen once. Sequenced material: CD4+ T cells from peripheral blood mononuclear cells, taken in the second trimester of pregnancy. The receptors here all came from a female donor with multiple sclerosis, enrolled in a pregnancy study.

The chain has TRBV4-1 and TRBJ2-1; D is possibly TRBD2 (6 bases). V lost 0 bases and J lost 2, with 11 bases in between. This CDR3 spans 16 amino acids. Germline V lookup: CDR1 MGHRA, CDR2 YSYEKL. CDR3 nucleotide sequence: TGCGCCAGCAGCCAAGAGGGGACTTCAACCTACAATGAGCAGTTCTTC. Amino acids: CASSQEGTSTYNEQFF.

The chain employs TRBV28 and TRBJ2-7, with TRBD1 as a possible D gene (5 bases). CDR1 and CDR2 (germline): MDHEN, SYDVKM. Trimming took 6 bases from V and 9 from J, leaving 15 bases between them. CDR3 length: 12 amino acids. CDR3 sequence reads: CASRTGRLGQYF. For the CDR3, the DNA is TGTGCCAGCAGAACAGGCCGCCTAGGGCAGTACTTC.

This rearrangement joins TRBV11-2 to TRBJ1-1; D uncertain. V was clipped by 6 bases and J by 1 base, with 9 bases between them. The CDR3 spans 13 residues. The germline gives CDR1 SGHAT, CDR2 FQNNGV. CDR3 protein: CASSQWRNTEAFF. In DNA, the CDR3 is TGTGCCAGCAGTCAGTGGAGGAACACTGAAGCTTTCTTT.

V is TRBV6-1 and J is TRBJ2-7, with 8 positions matching TRBD1. CDR1 and CDR2 from the germline V gene are MNHNS and SASEGT. This CDR3 has 15 amino acids. Losses at the gene ends were 5 bases for V and 6 bases for J; bases not matched to a gene: 12. The CDR3 nucleotides are TGTGCCAGCAGTTCGTGGACAGGGAGGAAAGGCGAGCAGTACTTC. Its translation: CASSSWTGRKGEQYF.

The chain recombines TRBV2 with TRBJ2-1; 12 nucleotides align to TRBD2. CDR1 is SNHLY and CDR2 is FYNNEI in the germline V gene. This CDR3 is built from 17 residues. V lost 3 bases, J lost 4 bases, and 7 bases stayed unmatched. This CDR3 reads CASSELAGGVGYNEQFF. CDR3 sequence (DNA): TGTGCCAGCAGTGAGCTAGCGGGGGGGGTTGGTTACAATGAGCAGTTCTTC.

This chain uses TRBV30 with TRBJ1-2; TRBD1 agrees at 8 bases. The V gene's germline CDR1 is GTSNPN and CDR2 SVGIG (reference sequence). The V and J ends lost 0 bases and 8 bases, in that order; junction bases with no gene match: 8. The CDR3 is made up of 14 amino acids. This CDR3 is CAWSVQGQEGGYTF. The CDR3 nucleotides read TGTGCCTGGAGTGTACAGGGACAGGAGGGAGGCTACACCTTC.

This clone appeared many times. The chain combines TRBV7-2 with TRBJ2-5; TRBD2 matches 7 bases. The J segment lost 2 bases and the V segment lost 2 bases, leaving 5 bases of the junction unmatched. The CDR3 covers 15 residues. The germline V gene has CDR1 SGHTA and CDR2 FQGNSA. In DNA, the CDR3 is TGTGCCAGCAGCTTAACCTGGGGGGGTCAAGAGACCCAGTACTTC. Translated, it gives CASSLTWGGQETQYF.

This chain joins TRBV18 and TRBJ2-1; TRBD2 matches at 11 bases. This CDR3 spans 15 amino acids. Germline assignment: CDR1 KGHSH and CDR2 LQKENI. V lost 0 bases, J lost 9 bases, and 4 bases stayed unmatched. The CDR3 nucleotides read TGTGCCAGCTCACCACCGGTTAGCGGGGGGGTTGAGCAGTTCTTC. It codes for CASSPPVSGGVEQFF. Using reference TRBV18 and TRBJ2-1 for the parts outside the CDR3, the full variable domain is NAGVMQNPRHLVRRRGQEARLRCSPMKGHSHVYWYRQLPEEGLKFMVYLQKENIIDESGMPKERFSAEFPKEGPSILRIQQVVRGDSAAYFCASSPPVSGGVEQFFGPGTRLTVL.

This clone has only one observation. The V and J genes are TRBV5-1 and TRBJ2-7; D is unclear. Looked up from germline, CDR1 is SGHRS and CDR2 is YFSETQ. This CDR3 spans 14 amino acids. The ends were cut back, 0 bases at V and 2 bases at J, with 9 bases in the middle. The CDR3 is CASSLDRETYEQYF. Here the CDR3 DNA reads TGCGCCAGCAGCTTGGACCGAGAAACCTACGAGCAGTACTTC. The entire variable domain, with the rest obtained from reference TRBV5-1 and TRBJ2-7, is as follows: KAGVTQTPRYLIKTRGQQVTLSCSPISGHRSVSWYQQTPGQGLQFLFEYFSETQRNKGNFPGRFSGRQFSNSRSEMNVSTLELGDSALYLCASSLDRETYEQYFGPGTRLTVT.

The J gene is TRBJ2-5, the V gene TRBV15; D is possibly TRBD1 (5 bases). CDR3 size: 14 residues. Germline V lookup: CDR1 LNHNV, CDR2 YYDKDF (reference sequence). Trimming left V 0 bases short and J 5 bases short, with 10 bases between. CDR3 residues: CATSRDRSGETQYF. The CDR3 nucleotides read TGTGCCACCAGCAGAGATCGGTCAGGGGAGACCCAGTACTTC.

The chain carries TRBV18 and TRBJ2-3; the D gene is possibly TRBD1 (5 bases). The V end was cut by 5 bases, the J end by 1 base, with 16 bases between. The CDR3 totals 16 residues. CDR1 is KGHSH and CDR2 is LQKENI in the germline V gene. The CDR3: CASSSGSLGGTDTQYF. DNA of the CDR3: TGTGCCAGCTCATCCGGGTCTCTAGGGGGCACAGATACGCAGTATTTT.

This CDR3 reads CASFRIVNTEAFF. The CDR3 bases are TGTGCCAGCTTCAGAATTGTGAACACTGAAGCTTTCTTT. The chain joins TRBV6-5 to TRBJ1-1; D unclear. The CDR3 has 13 residues. The V end lost 8 bases, the J end lost 0 bases, and 10 bases lay between the germline ends. Germline values: CDR1 MNHEY, CDR2 SVGAGI.

CDR3 DNA sequence: TGTGCCAGCAGTGAAGAGCACCCAGGCACTAATGAAAAACTGTTTTTT. It encodes CASSEEHPGTNEKLFF. This chain connects TRBV2 to TRBJ1-4; D not resolved. This CDR3 has 16 amino acids. Germline V gives CDR1 SNHLY, CDR2 FYNNEI. V lost 1 base and J lost 2, with 11 bases in between.

The rearrangement uses TRBV6-5 and TRBJ1-3, with a possible D match to TRBD1 (6 bases). Deletions cut 2 bases from V and 4 bases from J, with 12 bases between. The CDR3 is 15 amino acids. Germline CDR1 MNHEY, CDR2 SVGAGI. CDR3 bases: TGTGCCAGCAGTTACGGGGGGGCGGCCGGAAACACCATATATTTT. Translation gives CASSYGGAAGNTIYF.

This clone was recorded once. The rearrangement joins TRBV4-2 to TRBJ2-2; 13 nucleotides line up with TRBD2. V was pared by 3 bases and J by 10 bases, with 8 bases of the junction left unmatched. The CDR3 sequence is 16 residues long. Germline V gene sequence: CDR1 LGHNA, CDR2 YNFKEQ. The chain's CDR3 is CASSQLGLAGVEELFF. In DNA, the CDR3 is TGTGCCAGCAGCCAGCTAGGACTAGCGGGAGTAGAGGAGCTGTTTTTT.